Shown below are 26 T cell receptor beta chains from a single sample sequenced in a study of CD8+ T cells in alopecia areata. Reverse transcribed after extraction, RNA yielded cDNA as the sequencing template. Clones were read by immunoSEQ multiplex PCR, and TCRdb kept only the in-frame ones, dropping some. In the table there are approximately 150,000 clones, roughly 50% of which are singletons. Sequencing was carried out using CD4+ T cells sorted from blood. All receptors derive from a human donor in good health.

This clone was observed a handful of times. The gene calls are TRBV5-1 and TRBJ2-2; D gene unclear. The germline V gene has CDR1 SGHRS and CDR2 YFSETQ. V gave up 7 bases and J gave up 2 bases, with 12 bases separating them. The CDR3 consists of 14 residues. CDR3 protein: CASRSNYNTGELFF. For the CDR3, the DNA is TGCGCCAGCCGATCCAACTACAACACCGGGGAGCTGTTTTTT.

V gene TRBV30 combines with J gene TRBJ2-3; 8 bases line up with TRBD1. The V segment lost 8 bases and the J segment 3 bases; nucleotides outside the gene matches: 7. The CDR3 sequence is 13 residues long. The germline V gene has CDR1 GTSNPN and CDR2 SVGIG (reference sequence). DNA for the CDR3: TGTGCCAAACAGGGGGTTGGGACAGATACGCAGTATTTT. It encodes CAKQGVGTDTQYF.

This chain connects TRBV29-1 to TRBJ2-1, with D perhaps given as TRBD1 or TRBD2 (5 bases each). V lost 8 bases and J 7 bases, leaving 24 bases between the germline ends. The germline V gene has CDR1 SQVTM and CDR2 ANQGSEA. CDR3 length: 15 residues. DNA for the CDR3: TGCAGCACTTCAGGGAACCCCCTTGAGGGAAATGAGCAGTTCTTC. Its protein product is CSTSGNPLEGNEQFF.

This clone was seen only once. The chain carries TRBV30 and TRBJ1-1; D is possibly TRBD1 (6 bases). V was shortened by 3 bases and J by 4 bases, with 15 bases between the two germline ends. The CDR3 is made up of 14 amino acids. Germline-derived CDR1 and CDR2 are GTSNPN and SVGIG (reference sequence). Here the CDR3 DNA reads TGTGCCTGGAGGGTAGGGGGTCGGATCACTGAAGCTTTCTTT. Translating gives CAWRVGGRITEAFF.

Only one count was recorded for this clone. V and J are TRBV29-1 and TRBJ2-1, with 11 bases identical to TRBD2. The J segment lost 5 bases and the V segment lost 2 bases, leaving 8 bases of the junction unmatched. The CDR3 covers 16 residues. The germline CDR1 and CDR2 sequences are SQVTM and ANQGSEA. Here the CDR3 reads CSVELSTSGKHNEQFF. The CDR3, as DNA: TGCAGCGTTGAACTCTCGACTAGCGGGAAACACAATGAGCAGTTCTTC.

This chain's CDR3 is CSVSGELHTDTQYF. In nucleotides, the CDR3 is TGCAGCGTTTCCGGGGAGTTACACACAGATACGCAGTATTTT. The chain joins TRBV29-1 to TRBJ2-3; D may be TRBD2 (5 bases). V was trimmed by 5 bases and J by 2 bases, leaving 14 bases between them. This CDR3 contains 14 residues. Germline V gene sequence: CDR1 SQVTM, CDR2 ANQGSEA.

V is TRBV5-1 and J is TRBJ2-2; D may be TRBD2 (5 bases). Trimming took 5 bases from V and 3 from J, leaving 14 bases between them. The length of the CDR3 is 15 residues. CDR1 and CDR2 from the germline V gene are SGHRS and YFSETQ. CDR3: CASRVGGADTGELFF. The DNA for the CDR3 is TGCGCCAGCAGAGTTGGAGGAGCAGACACCGGGGAGCTGTTTTTT.

The rearrangement joins TRBV5-1 to TRBJ1-2; a possible D gene is TRBD1 (5 bases). This CDR3 is built from 12 residues. Trimming took 6 bases from V and 2 from J, leaving 8 bases between them. Per germline, CDR1 SGHRS and CDR2 YFSETQ. CDR3 nucleotide sequence: TGCGCCAGCACCCGGGACAACTATGGCTACACCTTC. Encoded protein: CASTRDNYGYTF.

The V gene is TRBV30, the J gene TRBJ1-5; D possibly corresponds to TRBD1 (6 bases). CDR1 and CDR2 (germline): GTSNPN, SVGIG (reference sequence). The CDR3 extends over 17 amino acids. The V and J ends lost 0 bases and 0 bases respectively, with 15 bases between them. CDR3 sequence reads: CAWSVGHIVLSNQPQHF. The CDR3 region has the DNA TGTGCCTGGAGTGTGGGACATATAGTTCTTAGCAATCAGCCCCAGCATTTT.

The CDR3 here is CASRGPLMNTEAFF. The CDR3 bases are TGCGCCAGCCGCGGCCCGCTTATGAACACTGAAGCTTTCTTT. The chain employs TRBV4-1 and TRBJ1-1; D not resolved. Per the germline V gene, CDR1 is MGHRA and CDR2 is YSYEKL. The CDR3 covers 14 residues. Between the trimmed V and J ends, which lost 8 bases and 0 bases, there was a span of 13 bases.

This chain uses TRBV4-1 with TRBJ2-1; 9 bases are shared with TRBD2. The CDR3 has 14 residues. Germline CDR1 is MGHRA and CDR2 is YSYEKL. With 2 bases clipped from V and 6 bases from J, the junction kept 2 bases outside the gene matches. Here the CDR3 reads CASSQPAGGNEQFF. CDR3 DNA sequence: TGCGCCAGCAGCCAACCAGCGGGAGGCAATGAGCAGTTCTTC.

The chain links TRBV6-5 to TRBJ1-1; the D is unclear. The germline V gene encodes CDR1 MNHEY and CDR2 SVGAGI. The CDR3 spans 13 residues. The germline V and J ends were trimmed by 0 bases and 7 bases, with 9 bases remaining between them. The CDR3 here is CASSYSFFSEAFF. The CDR3, as DNA: TGTGCCAGCAGTTACTCGTTCTTTAGTGAAGCTTTCTTT.

This clone has only a few counts. The chain combines TRBV6-5 with TRBJ1-1; D is possibly TRBD1 (5 bases). V dropped 6 bases and J dropped 5 bases, with 13 bases sitting between them. The CDR3 loop spans 13 amino acids. Germline loops: CDR1 MNHEY, CDR2 SVGAGI. DNA for the CDR3: TGTGCCAGCAGGGCCAATGCAGGGACTGAAGCTTTCTTT. Translating it yields CASRANAGTEAFF.

The chain uses TRBV5-4 and TRBJ2-1; D is ambiguous. V lost 4 bases and J lost 5, with 4 bases in between. Germline CDR1 SGHNT, CDR2 YYREEE (reference sequence). This CDR3 region has 11 residues. The CDR3 is CASSIHNEQFF. CDR3 coding DNA: TGTGCCAGCAGCATACACAATGAGCAGTTCTTC.

The V call is TRBV30, the J call TRBJ2-4, with D possibly TRBD1 on 6 matching bases. The CDR3 spans 12 residues. The germline V gene encodes CDR1 GTSNPN and CDR2 SVGIG (reference sequence). The ends were cut back, 3 bases at V and 6 bases at J, with 9 bases in the middle. The CDR3 here is CAWRDSTNIQYF. The CDR3 DNA reads as TGTGCCTGGAGGGACAGCACAAACATTCAGTACTTC.

The chain has TRBV14 and TRBJ2-5; 14 nucleotides match TRBD2. The V and J ends lost 4 bases and 6 bases, in that order; junction bases with no gene match: 7. This CDR3 contains 16 residues. Germline V gene sequence: CDR1 SGHDN, CDR2 FVKESK. As DNA, the CDR3 is TGTGCCAGCAGCCCTGGGGGACTAGCGGGAGCGAAGACCCAGTACTTC. Protein sequence: CASSPGGLAGAKTQYF.

This clone was found a few times. The rearrangement links TRBV28 to TRBJ1-5, with D maybe TRBD1 (5 bases). This CDR3 comprises 13 residues. The V and J ends lost 4 bases and 3 bases respectively, with 7 bases between them. CDR1 is MDHEN and CDR2 is SYDVKM in the germline V gene. CDR3 in DNA: TGTGCCAGCAGTTGGGGGAACAATCAGCCCCAGCATTTT. It specifies CASSWGNNQPQHF.

The chain employs TRBV7-2 and TRBJ2-1; no definite D call. This CDR3 has 13 residues. In germline, CDR1 is SGHTA, CDR2 FQGNSA. Trimming left V 3 bases short and J 8 bases short, with 11 bases between. The DNA for the CDR3 is TGTGCCAGCAGCTTTTCAGCCAAGGATGAGCAGTTCTTC. Translating it yields CASSFSAKDEQFF.

This sequence joins TRBV30 and TRBJ1-1, with D possibly TRBD1 on 5 matching bases. The germline V gene has CDR1 GTSNPN and CDR2 SVGIG (reference sequence). This CDR3 spans 12 amino acids. V shed 5 bases and J shed 2 bases, with 9 bases lying between them. CDR3 loop: CAWDRTNTEAFF. The CDR3 region has the DNA TGTGCCTGGGACCGGACAAACACTGAAGCTTTCTTT.

This rearrangement joins TRBV29-1 to TRBJ1-1; D gene uncertain. From germline, CDR1 is SQVTM and CDR2 ANQGSEA. The CDR3 length is 13 residues. The CDR3 DNA follows: TGCAGTACCCAAACCGGGAGTAACACTGAAGCTTTCTTT. It yields the protein CSTQTGSNTEAFF.

V usage is TRBV2 and J usage is TRBJ1-2; maybe TRBD1 (6 bases). The CDR3 has 15 residues. V gave up 5 bases and J gave up 0 bases, with 13 bases separating them. The germline V gene has CDR1 SNHLY and CDR2 FYNNEI. The CDR3 coding sequence is TGTGCCAGCAGTAAACAGGGACTGACTAACTATGGCTACACCTTC. It yields the protein CASSKQGLTNYGYTF.

This clone was observed a handful of times. The chain uses TRBV7-9 and TRBJ2-7; D not certain. Trimming cost V 4 bases and J 0 bases, with 4 bases left between them. Germline CDR1 is SEHNR and CDR2 is FQNEAQ (reference sequence). This CDR3 region has 12 residues. For the CDR3, the DNA is TGTGCCAGCAGCTCGACCTCCTACGAGCAGTACTTC. Its translation is CASSSTSYEQYF.

This clone was detected only a few times. The J gene is TRBJ1-1, the V gene TRBV14; D may be TRBD1 (6 bases). V was clipped by 3 bases and J by 1 base, with 18 bases between them. Germline assignment: CDR1 SGHDN and CDR2 FVKESK. The CDR3 is 17 amino acids. This CDR3 is CASSHLRPGASNTEAFF. DNA of the CDR3: TGTGCCAGCAGCCATCTTCGTCCGGGGGCCTCGAACACTGAAGCTTTCTTT.

The genes are TRBV4-2 and TRBJ2-5; either TRBD1 or TRBD2 may supply D (5 bases each). This CDR3 is built from 12 residues. The germline gives CDR1 LGHNA, CDR2 YNFKEQ. V lost 11 bases to trimming and J lost 7 bases, with 17 bases between them. CDR3 coding DNA: TGTGCCTCCTCAAGGGACGTTGGGACCCAGTACTTC. It encodes CASSRDVGTQYF.

This chain joins TRBV10-3 and TRBJ2-3, with unresolved D. The V end lost 0 bases, the J end lost 6 bases, and 10 bases lay between the germline ends. The CDR3 is 14 amino acids. CDR1 and CDR2 (germline): ENHRY, SYGVKD. The CDR3 loop is CAISESPLVDTQYF. The CDR3 nucleotides are TGTGCCATCAGTGAGTCCCCACTTGTGGATACGCAGTATTTT.

This clone has only a few counts. This chain uses TRBV30 with TRBJ2-2; TRBD2 is a possible D gene (5 bases). CDR1 and CDR2 from the germline V gene are GTSNPN and SVGIG (reference sequence). Between the trimmed V and J ends, which lost 0 bases and 5 bases, there was a span of 10 bases. This CDR3 is built from 14 residues. The CDR3 region is CAWSVRSGTGELFF. The CDR3 nucleotides read TGTGCCTGGAGTGTACGAAGCGGTACCGGGGAGCTGTTTTTT.